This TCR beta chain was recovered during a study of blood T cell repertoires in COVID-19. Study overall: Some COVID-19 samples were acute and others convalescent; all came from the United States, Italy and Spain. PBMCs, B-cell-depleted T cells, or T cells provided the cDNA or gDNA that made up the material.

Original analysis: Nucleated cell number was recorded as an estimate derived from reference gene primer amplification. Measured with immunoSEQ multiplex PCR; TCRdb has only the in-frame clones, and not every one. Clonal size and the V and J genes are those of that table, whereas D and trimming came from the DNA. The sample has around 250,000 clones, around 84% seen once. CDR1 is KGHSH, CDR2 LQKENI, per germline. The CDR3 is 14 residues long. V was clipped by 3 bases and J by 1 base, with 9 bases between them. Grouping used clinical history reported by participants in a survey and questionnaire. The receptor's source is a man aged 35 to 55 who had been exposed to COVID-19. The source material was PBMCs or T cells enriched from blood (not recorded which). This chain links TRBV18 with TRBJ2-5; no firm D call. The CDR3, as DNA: TGTGCCAGCTCACCTTCCAGAAGCCAAGAGACCCAGTACTTC. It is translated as CASSPSRSQETQYF. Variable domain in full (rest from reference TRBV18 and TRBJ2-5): NAGVMQNPRHLVRRRGQEARLRCSPMKGHSHVYWYRQLPEEGLKFMVYLQKENIIDESGMPKERFSAEFPKEGPSILRIQQVVRGDSAAYFCASSPSRSQETQYFGPGTRLLVL.